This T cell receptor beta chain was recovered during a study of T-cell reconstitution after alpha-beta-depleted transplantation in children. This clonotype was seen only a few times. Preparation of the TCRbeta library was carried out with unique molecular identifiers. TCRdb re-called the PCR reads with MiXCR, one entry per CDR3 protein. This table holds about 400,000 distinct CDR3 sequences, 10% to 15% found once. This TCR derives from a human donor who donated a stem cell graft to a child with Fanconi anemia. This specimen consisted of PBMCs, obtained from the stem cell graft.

The CDR3: CAWSRFTEAFF. Written as DNA, the CDR3 is TGTGCCTGGAGTCGTTTCACTGAAGCTTTCTTT. V and J are TRBV30 and TRBJ1-1; no clear D. Trimming took 2 bases from V and 4 from J, leaving 5 bases between them. The CDR3 sequence is 11 residues long. The germline V gene has CDR1 GTSNPN and CDR2 SVGIG (reference sequence).